This T cell receptor (beta chain) was sequenced during a study of T-cell reconstitution after alpha-beta-depleted transplantation in children. Study-wide findings and caveats: Once a year had passed after transplant, T-cell counts and diversity came mostly from newly produced T cells. TCRbeta diversity was high at day 60 in some patients (a result of surviving recipient T cells and thymic progenitors). Roughly two months post-transplant, alpha-beta T cells reportedly originated from several hundred graft clones that had expanded.

This clonotype occurred many times. Antigen unknown. The CDR3 covers 17 residues. The germline CDR1 and CDR2 sequences are MNHNS and SASEGT. With 6 bases removed from V and 2 bases from J, the gap between germline ends came to 21 bases. The library targeted TCRbeta and was prepared with unique molecular identifiers. From the PCR reads, TCRdb called clonotypes with MiXCR, one entry per CDR3 protein. The sample includes just under 350,000 distinct CDR3 sequences, roughly 16% of them seen just once. This receptor was taken from a male patient under 10 years old who had a stem cell transplant for acute lymphoblastic leukemia, so the T cells may come from the graft donor. The chain is built from TRBV6-1 and TRBJ2-3; D gene ambiguous. The input for sequencing was PBMCs, mostly from graft donor cells, taken 360 days after TCRalphabeta/CD19-depleted stem cell transplant. CDR3 sequence reads: CASRLNRNPVHTDTQYF. CDR3 sequence (DNA): TGTGCCAGCAGATTGAATCGTAACCCCGTCCACACAGATACGCAGTATTTT.